Shown below are 8 T cell receptor beta chains from a single sample sequenced in a study of T cell responses to AZD1222 COVID-19 vaccine. Data came from immunoSEQ multiplex PCR; TCRdb stores just in-frame clones and leaves some out. The sample lists over 95,000 clones; roughly 85% were seen once. The input for sequencing was peripheral blood, taken on day 0 of AZD1222 vaccination. These receptor sequences come from an adult in good health.

The chain combines TRBV6-2 or TRBV6-3 with TRBJ2-2; 14 nucleotides line up with TRBD2. Looked up from germline, CDR1 is MNHEY and CDR2 is SVGEGT. This CDR3 spans 20 amino acids. V was clipped by 2 bases and J by 2 bases; unmatched bases: 10. The CDR3 sequence is CASSYKTGTSGRVNTGELFF. CDR3 coding DNA: TGTGCCAGCAGTTACAAAACCGGGACTAGCGGGAGAGTTAACACCGGGGAGCTGTTTTTT.

The rearrangement uses TRBV2 and TRBJ1-5; TRBD1 might be the D (5 bases). The germline V and J ends were trimmed by 6 bases and 5 bases, with 14 bases remaining between them. This CDR3 is built from 14 residues. From germline, CDR1 is SNHLY and CDR2 FYNNEI. The CDR3 protein is CASSPRDGYQPQHF. The DNA for the CDR3 is TGTGCCAGCAGCCCCCGGGACGGATATCAGCCCCAGCATTTT.

The J gene is TRBJ1-2, the V gene TRBV4-2; perhaps TRBD1 as D (5 bases). Germline V gives CDR1 LGHNA, CDR2 YNFKEQ. V was shortened by 4 bases and J by 8 bases, with 20 bases between the two germline ends. CDR3 size: 15 residues. The chain's CDR3 is CASSRETAGLQGYTF. DNA for the CDR3: TGTGCCAGCAGCCGGGAGACAGCTGGTCTCCAGGGCTACACCTTC.

J is TRBJ2-1 and V is TRBV9, with 15 bases aligning to TRBD2. The V and J ends lost 4 bases and 8 bases, in that order; junction bases with no gene match: 16. The CDR3 is 19 residues long. Germline CDR1 reads SGDLS; CDR2 reads YYNGEE. This CDR3 is CASSPGLAGGPLVSHEQFF. Written as DNA, the CDR3 is TGTGCCAGCAGCCCCGGACTAGCGGGAGGGCCACTGGTGTCCCATGAGCAGTTCTTC. The variable domain in full, with the rest retrieved from reference TRBV9 and TRBJ2-1, is DSGVTQTPKHLITATGQRVTLRCSPRSGDLSVYWYQQSLDQGLQFLIQYYNGEERAKGNILERFSAQQFPDLHSELNLSSLELGDSALYFCASSPGLAGGPLVSHEQFFGPGTRLTVL.

The J gene is TRBJ1-1, the V gene TRBV7-2; D possibly corresponds to TRBD1 (5 bases). CDR1 and CDR2 from the germline V gene are SGHTA and FQGNSA. The CDR3 sequence is 12 residues long. V lost 3 bases and J 7 bases, leaving 9 bases between the germline ends. The CDR3 here is CASSLGPDEAFF. CDR3 in DNA: TGTGCCAGCAGCTTGGGGCCGGATGAAGCTTTCTTT. Variable domain in full (rest from reference TRBV7-2 and TRBJ1-1): GAGVSQSPSNKVTEKGKDVELRCDPISGHTALYWYRQSLGQGLEFLIYFQGNSAPDKSGLPSDRFSAERTGGSVSTLTIQRTQQEDSAVYLCASSLGPDEAFFGQGTRLTVV.

The chain has TRBV19 and TRBJ1-1, with 8 bases fitting TRBD1. The V segment lost 6 bases and the J segment 1 base; nucleotides outside the gene matches: 1. This CDR3 is built from 13 residues. Germline loops: CDR1 LNHDA, CDR2 SQIVND (reference sequence). The CDR3 region has the DNA TGTGCCAGTAGCAGGGGGCCGAACACTGAAGCTTTCTTT. Translating it yields CASSRGPNTEAFF.

V usage is TRBV19 and J usage is TRBJ1-2, with 11 bases matching TRBD1. The CDR3 contains 15 residues. With 8 bases clipped from V and 4 bases from J, the junction kept 9 bases outside the gene matches. Germline V gene lookup returns CDR1 LNHDA and CDR2 SQIVND (reference sequence). This CDR3 reads CASWDRGYGFYGYTF. CDR3 DNA sequence: TGTGCCAGTTGGGACAGGGGGTATGGCTTCTATGGCTACACCTTC.

The CDR3 loop is CASSTTYNEQFF. In DNA form, the CDR3 reads TGTGCCAGCAGCACCACCTACAATGAGCAGTTCTTC. This chain uses TRBV7-2 with TRBJ2-1; D call uncertain. V was trimmed by 5 bases and J by 2 bases, leaving 4 bases between them. The CDR3 loop spans 12 amino acids. Looked up from germline, CDR1 is SGHTA and CDR2 is FQGNSA.